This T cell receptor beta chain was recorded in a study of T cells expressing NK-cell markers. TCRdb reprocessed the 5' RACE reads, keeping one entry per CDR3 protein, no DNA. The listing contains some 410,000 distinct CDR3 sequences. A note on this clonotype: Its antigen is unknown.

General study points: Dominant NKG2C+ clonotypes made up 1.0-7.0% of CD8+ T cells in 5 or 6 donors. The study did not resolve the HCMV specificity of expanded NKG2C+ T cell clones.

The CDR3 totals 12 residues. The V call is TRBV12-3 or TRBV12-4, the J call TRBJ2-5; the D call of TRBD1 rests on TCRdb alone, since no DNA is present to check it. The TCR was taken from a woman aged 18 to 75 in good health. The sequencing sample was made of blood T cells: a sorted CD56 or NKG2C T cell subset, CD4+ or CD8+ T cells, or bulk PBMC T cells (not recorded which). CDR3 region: CATRAPGETQYF.